A selection of T cell receptor beta chains follows, all from one sample in a study of Ad26.COV2.S vaccination and SARS-CoV-2 variants. Profiled with immunoSEQ multiplex PCR; TCRdb holds only in-frame clones, not every one. The sample lists around 100,000 clones; less than 85% were seen once. The source was peripheral blood, collected after recovery from COVID-19. The receptors derive from a human donor who had recovered from COVID-19. Each CDR3 is given with its conserved first and last residue. Each record gives: clone size, D gene, J gene, V gene, CDR3 DNA, CDR3 protein. D genes are given only for firm matches. Size tells how often a clone was seen (once, few, many) or the class of an expanded clone, and some rows leave it out.

>-|TRBD1|TRBJ1-5|TRBV28
TGTGCCAGCAGTTCCAAACCTCAAAAGACAGGGGGCTTGTATAGCAATCAGCCCCAGCATTTT
CASSSKPQKTGGLYSNQPQHF
>-|TRBD2|TRBJ2-1|TRBV9
TGTGCCAGCAGCCGACTAGCGGGAGCCCTAGACAATGAGCAGTTCTTC
CASSRLAGALDNEQFF
>-|-|TRBJ1-3|TRBV5-1
TGCGCCAGCAGCTTGGAACCGCGAAACACCATATATTTT
CASSLEPRNTIYF
>-|-|TRBJ2-5|TRBV9
TGTGCCAGCAGCCCGCCGACTAGTAAGGGTGCCCAGTACTTC
CASSPPTSKGAQYF
>-|TRBD2|TRBJ2-7|TRBV2
TGTGCCAGCAAAGTCGCGGGGAGGGCCTACGAGCAGTACTTC
CASKVAGRAYEQYF
>-|-|TRBJ2-7|TRBV4-1
TGCGCCAGCAGCCAATCCCCATACGAGCAGTACTTC
CASSQSPYEQYF
>once|-|TRBJ1-6|TRBV5-1
TGCGCCAGCAGCGTAAAGGACAGCTTTAATTCACCCCTCCACTTT
CASSVKDSFNSPLHF
>-|-|TRBJ1-2|TRBV29-1
TGCAGCGTTGCCGTTAACCCGGCCTTCTATGGCTACACCTTC
CSVAVNPAFYGYTF
>few|-|TRBJ2-5|TRBV5-1
TGCGCCAGCAGCTTGAAAGGGGAGACCCAGTACTTC
CASSLKGETQYF
>-|-|TRBJ2-3|TRBV11-3
TGTGCCAGCAGCCCCGGACTGTCCACAGATACGCAGTATTTT
CASSPGLSTDTQYF
>many|-|TRBJ2-1|TRBV21-1
TGTGCCAGCGGTTCCCTAATGTCGGCGGGAGGGCCCCACAATGAGCAGTTCTTC
CASGSLMSAGGPHNEQFF
>-|-|TRBJ2-7|TRBV5-4
TGTGCCAGCAGTAAGCCGGGCCTAGCAGGAGGCGAGCAGTACTTC
CASSKPGLAGGEQYF
>few|-|TRBJ1-2|TRBV27
TGTGCCAGCAGTTTCTCGACGGGCTATGGCTACACCTTC
CASSFSTGYGYTF
>-|TRBD2|TRBJ2-2|TRBV10-3
TGTGCCATCAGCTTTACTAGCGGAGCCCAATCGGGGGAGCTGTTTTTT
CAISFTSGAQSGELFF
>-|-|TRBJ1-2|TRBV7-9
TGTGCCAGCAGCCGAGAATGGGGCGGCTCTAACTATGGCTACACCTTC
CASSREWGGSNYGYTF
>few|TRBD2|TRBJ2-2|TRBV11-2
TGTGCCAGCAGATGGACTAGCCTCAACACCGGGGAGCTGTTTTTT
CASRWTSLNTGELFF
>once|-|TRBJ1-5|TRBV11-2
TGTGCCAGCAGTAATATGATAGCAGGGGCCTCCGATCAGCCCCAGCATTTT
CASSNMIAGASDQPQHF
>-|-|TRBJ1-5|TRBV28
TGTGCCCGCATTCGGGGGGGGGCGCGGGGCAATCAGCCCCAGCATTTT
CARIRGGARGNQPQHF
>-|-|TRBJ1-2|TRBV5-4
TGTGCCAGCAGCTTGGTGGGGGTCAGGGGCTACACCTTC
CASSLVGVRGYTF
>once|TRBD2|TRBJ2-1|TRBV23-1
TGCGCCAGCAGTCAATCGGGACTAGCGGGAGGCAACAATGAGCAGTTCTTC
CASSQSGLAGGNNEQFF
>-|TRBD1|TRBJ1-5|TRBV10-3
TGTGCCATCAGTGAGTCGAGGGGTCCGGGGGACAGGCAGCCCCAGCATTTT
CAISESRGPGDRQPQHF
>once|-|TRBJ1-1|TRBV27
TGTGCCAGCAGTTTAAAACCCAGGAACACTGAAGCTTTCTTT
CASSLKPRNTEAFF
>-|-|TRBJ2-1|TRBV28
TGTGCCAGCAGTTTATTACTGTACAATGAGCAGTTCTTC
CASSLLLYNEQFF
>-|TRBD2|TRBJ2-5|TRBV28
TGTGCCAGCAAATCGGGAGGGCCCAAGGAGACCCAGTACTTC
CASKSGGPKETQYF
>-|-|TRBJ1-6|TRBV5-6
TGTGCCAGCAGGTATCAAAGGGACTCACCCCTCCACTTT
CASRYQRDSPLHF
>-|-|TRBJ2-3|TRBV18
TGTGCCAGCCCTCTGGCGGGGACAGATACGCAGTATTTT
CASPLAGTDTQYF
>medium-sized|-|TRBJ1-5|TRBV14
TGTGCCAGCAGCCAACATCTGGGACAGCCCCAGCATTTT
CASSQHLGQPQHF
>-|TRBD2|TRBJ2-5|TRBV5-5
TGTGCCAGCAGCCACCGCGGGGGGCAAGAGACCCAGTACTTC
CASSHRGGQETQYF
>few|-|TRBJ2-6|TRBV7-6
TGTGCCAGCAGCTTAGCGAGGGCCACTACGTCTGGGGCCAACGTCCTGACTTTC
CASSLARATTSGANVLTF
>-|-|TRBJ2-5|TRBV12-3/TRBV12-4
TGTGCCAGCAGTTTAGCGCTACGGGAGACCCAGTACTTC
CASSLALRETQYF
>-|-|TRBJ2-1|TRBV4-1
TGCGCCAGCAGCCTCTCCACTTCCACTCCAACCTACAATGAGCAGTTCTTC
CASSLSTSTPTYNEQFF
>few|TRBD2|TRBJ2-5|TRBV9
TGTGCCAGCAGCGCCTCGACTAGCGGACAAGAGACCCAGTACTTC
CASSASTSGQETQYF
>-|TRBD1|TRBJ2-5|TRBV7-2
TGTGCCAGCAGCTTAGTAGTGGGGGACAGCCAAGAGACCCAGTACTTC
CASSLVVGDSQETQYF
>-|-|TRBJ1-1|TRBV28
TGTGCCAGCAGTTTCCCTGTCGTCCGGGGGACTGAAGCTTTCTTT
CASSFPVVRGTEAFF
>-|-|TRBJ1-1|TRBV7-9
TGTGCCAGCAGCTTGGAAATGGACAGACAGGAAGCTTTCTTT
CASSLEMDRQEAFF
>-|-|TRBJ2-5|TRBV9
TGTGCCAGCAGCGTAGAGGGCAGGGGTAAAGAGACCCAGTACTTC
CASSVEGRGKETQYF
>-|TRBD2|TRBJ2-3|TRBV28
TGTGCCAGCAGCCCCGGACTAGCGGGAGGACAGTATTTT
CASSPGLAGGQYF
>-|-|TRBJ2-1|TRBV11-3
TGTGCCAGCAGCTTTCCTGGGGGCGATGAGCAGTTCTTC
CASSFPGGDEQFF
>-|-|TRBJ2-4|TRBV5-4
TGTGCCAGCAGCGCGGGACAGCTAGCCAAAAACATTCAGTACTTC
CASSAGQLAKNIQYF